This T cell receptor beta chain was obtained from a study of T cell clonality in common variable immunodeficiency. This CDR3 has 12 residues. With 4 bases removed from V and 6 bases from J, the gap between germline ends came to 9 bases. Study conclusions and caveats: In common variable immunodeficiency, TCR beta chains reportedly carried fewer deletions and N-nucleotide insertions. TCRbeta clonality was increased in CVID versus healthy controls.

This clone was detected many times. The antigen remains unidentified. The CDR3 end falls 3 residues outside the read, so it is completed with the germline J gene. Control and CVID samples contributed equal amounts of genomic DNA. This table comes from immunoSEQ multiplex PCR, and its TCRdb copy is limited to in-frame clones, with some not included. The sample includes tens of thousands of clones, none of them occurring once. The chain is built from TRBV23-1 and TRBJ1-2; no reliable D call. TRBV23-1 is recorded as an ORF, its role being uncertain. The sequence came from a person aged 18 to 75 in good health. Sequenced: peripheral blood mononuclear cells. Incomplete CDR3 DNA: TGCGCCAGCAGTCCGGGGTACCATGGC. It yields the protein CASSPGYHG. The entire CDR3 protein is CASSPGYHGYTF.